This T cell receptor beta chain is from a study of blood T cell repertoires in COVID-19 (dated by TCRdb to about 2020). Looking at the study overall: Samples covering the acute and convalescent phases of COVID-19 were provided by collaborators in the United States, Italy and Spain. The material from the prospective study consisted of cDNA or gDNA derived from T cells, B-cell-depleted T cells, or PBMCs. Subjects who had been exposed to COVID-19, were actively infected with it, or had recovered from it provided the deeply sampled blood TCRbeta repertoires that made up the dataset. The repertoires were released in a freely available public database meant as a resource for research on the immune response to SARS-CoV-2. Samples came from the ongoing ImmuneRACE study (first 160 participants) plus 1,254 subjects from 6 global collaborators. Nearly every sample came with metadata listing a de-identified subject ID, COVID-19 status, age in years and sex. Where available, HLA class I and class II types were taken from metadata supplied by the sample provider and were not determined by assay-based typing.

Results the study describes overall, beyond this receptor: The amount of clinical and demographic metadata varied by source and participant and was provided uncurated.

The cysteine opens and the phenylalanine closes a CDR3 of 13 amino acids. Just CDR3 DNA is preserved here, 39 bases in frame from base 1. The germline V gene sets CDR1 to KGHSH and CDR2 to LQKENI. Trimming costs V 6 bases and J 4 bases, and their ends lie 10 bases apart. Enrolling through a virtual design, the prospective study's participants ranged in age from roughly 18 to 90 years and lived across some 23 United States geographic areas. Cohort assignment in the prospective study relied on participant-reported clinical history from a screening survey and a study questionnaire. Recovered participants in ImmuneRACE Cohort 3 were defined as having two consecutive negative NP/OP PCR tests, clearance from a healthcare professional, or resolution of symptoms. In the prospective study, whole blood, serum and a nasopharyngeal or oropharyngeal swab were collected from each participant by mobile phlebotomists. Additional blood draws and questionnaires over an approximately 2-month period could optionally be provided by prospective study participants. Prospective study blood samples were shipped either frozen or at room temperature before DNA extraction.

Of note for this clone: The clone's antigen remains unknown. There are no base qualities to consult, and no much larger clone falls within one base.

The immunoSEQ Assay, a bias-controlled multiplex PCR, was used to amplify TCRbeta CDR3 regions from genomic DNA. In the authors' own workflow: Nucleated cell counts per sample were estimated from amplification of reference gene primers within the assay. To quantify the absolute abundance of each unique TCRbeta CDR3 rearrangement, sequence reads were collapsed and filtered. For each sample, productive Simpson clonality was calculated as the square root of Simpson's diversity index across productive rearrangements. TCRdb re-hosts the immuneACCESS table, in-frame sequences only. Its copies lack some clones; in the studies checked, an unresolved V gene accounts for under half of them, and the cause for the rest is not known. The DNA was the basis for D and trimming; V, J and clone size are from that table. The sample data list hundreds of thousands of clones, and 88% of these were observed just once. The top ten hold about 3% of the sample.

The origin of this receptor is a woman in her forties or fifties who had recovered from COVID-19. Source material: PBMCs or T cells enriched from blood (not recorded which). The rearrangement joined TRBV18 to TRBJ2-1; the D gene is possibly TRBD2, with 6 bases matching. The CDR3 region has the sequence CASSPGDYNEQFF. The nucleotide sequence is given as TGTGCCAGCTCCCCGGGGGATTACAATGAGCAGTTCTTC.